Following are 15 T cell receptor beta chains from one sample sequenced in a study of control samples from healthy donors and cancer patients. Libraries were prepared by immunoSEQ multiplex PCR; TCRdb keeps only in-frame clonotypes and omits some of them. Found here are 95,000 to 150,000 clones, almost 95% of them singletons; the top ten hold approximately 0.57%. Sequenced sample: PBMCs. These receptor sequences come from an elderly man with head and neck cancer.

The chain combines TRBV6-1 with TRBJ1-2; the D is unclear. Trimming removed 2 bases at V and 3 bases at J, with 10 bases between. The CDR3 is made up of 14 amino acids. The V gene's germline CDR1 is MNHNS and CDR2 SASEGT. In DNA, the CDR3 is TGTGCCAGCAGTGAATCCGGGTTGGACTATGGCTACACCTTC. This sequence encodes CASSESGLDYGYTF.

This clone was found once. The chain recombines TRBV5-1 with TRBJ1-5; D is uncertain. V was trimmed by 0 bases and J by 9 bases, leaving 10 bases between them. The CDR3 has 13 amino acids. Looked up from germline, CDR1 is SGHRS and CDR2 is YFSETQ. The DNA of the CDR3 is TGCGCCAGCAGCTTGGAAGGGATTGGGCCCCAGCATTTT. This gives the protein CASSLEGIGPQHF.

J is TRBJ2-1 and V is TRBV7-9; maybe TRBD2 (6 bases). Germline V CDR1 and CDR2: SEHNR, FQNEAQ (reference sequence). The CDR3 totals 12 residues. The V end was cut by 3 bases, the J end by 12 bases, with 12 bases between. This CDR3 reads CASSLGSGSQFF. CDR3 nucleotides: TGTGCCAGCAGCTTGGGGAGCGGGTCGCAGTTCTTC.

About this clone itself: An end of the junction does not agree with germline; a read error may underlie this. The chain employs TRBV5-1 and TRBJ1-1; possibly TRBD1 for D (6 bases). The CDR3 totals 14 residues. Per the germline V gene, CDR1 is SGHRS and CDR2 is YFSETQ. CDR3 nucleotides: TGCCCCAGCAGCTTGGAGGGGGGGATCACTGAAGCTTTCTTT. Translating it yields CPSSLEGGITEAFF. The full variable domain, rest sourced from reference TRBV5-1 and TRBJ1-1, is KAGVTQTPRYLIKTRGQQVTLSCSPISGHRSVSWYQQTPGQGLQFLFEYFSETQRNKGNFPGRFSGRQFSNSRSEMNVSTLELGDSALYLCPSSLEGGITEAFFGQGTRLTVV.

The genes are TRBV6-5 and TRBJ2-2; D perhaps matches TRBD2 (6 bases). The CDR3 has 15 amino acids. The germline gives CDR1 MNHEY, CDR2 SVGAGI. Trimming stripped 6 bases from V and 5 bases from J, with 16 bases between. The CDR3 bases are TGTGCCAGCAGCCAGGCGGGGATCCGAACCGGGGAGCTGTTTTTT. Protein: CASSQAGIRTGELFF.

This sequence joins TRBV3-1 (or the pseudogene TRBV3-2) and TRBJ2-2, with unresolved D. Germline CDR1 LGHDT, CDR2 YNNKEL (reference sequence). V lost 0 bases to trimming and J lost 4 bases, with 0 bases between them. The CDR3 has 12 residues. The CDR3 sequence is CASSQDTGELFF. The CDR3, as DNA: TGTGCCAGCAGCCAAGACACCGGGGAGCTGTTTTTT.

The rearrangement links TRBV19 to TRBJ1-1; D is ambiguous. The CDR3 runs to 14 residues. With 3 bases removed from V and 0 bases from J, the gap between germline ends came to 8 bases. CDR1 and CDR2 from the germline V gene are LNHDA and SQIVND (reference sequence). DNA for the CDR3: TGTGCCAGTAGTATGAGGGAGATGAACACTGAAGCTTTCTTT. It encodes CASSMREMNTEAFF.

The chain links TRBV5-4 to TRBJ2-7, with D tentatively TRBD1 (5 bases). This CDR3 contains 13 residues. The V end was cut by 5 bases, the J end by 12 bases, with 21 bases between. CDR1 and CDR2 from the germline V gene are SGHNT and YYREEE (reference sequence). In DNA, the CDR3 is TGTGCCAGCAGTCTAACCCAGCATTCAGGGTGGTACTTC. Amino acid sequence: CASSLTQHSGWYF.

The J gene is TRBJ2-3, the V gene TRBV3-1 (or the pseudogene TRBV3-2), with D possibly matching TRBD2 (5 bases). Germline V gene lookup returns CDR1 LGHDT and CDR2 YNNKEL (reference sequence). The V end was cut by 4 bases, the J end by 1 base, with 9 bases between. The CDR3 contains 14 residues. CDR3 coding DNA: TGTGCCAGCAGCCTCGGGATTGGCACAGATACGCAGTATTTT. It translates to CASSLGIGTDTQYF.

The chain carries TRBV2 and TRBJ1-1; a weak D match, TRBD1 (5 bases). V lost 1 base, J lost 11 bases, and 17 bases lay in between. Germline-derived CDR1 and CDR2 are SNHLY and FYNNEI. The CDR3 contains 14 residues. DNA of the CDR3: TGTGCCAGCAGTGAAGAGGGGAGCCCTTTTCGGGCTTTCTTT. Protein sequence: CASSEEGSPFRAFF.

V gene TRBV3-1 (or the pseudogene TRBV3-2) combines with J gene TRBJ2-1; D call uncertain. The CDR3 contains 15 residues. V was cut by 1 base and J by 0 bases, with 7 bases left in between. CDR1 and CDR2 from the germline V gene are LGHDT and YNNKEL (reference sequence). CDR3 DNA: TGTGCCAGCAGCCAAGCGGTTAGCTCCTACAATGAGCAGTTCTTC. It yields the protein CASSQAVSSYNEQFF.

Here the CDR3 DNA reads TGTGCCAGCAGTTATCAGATAGCGGGGGCAACCCACGAGCAGTACTTC. Residues: CASSYQIAGATHEQYF. The chain is built from TRBV6-2 or TRBV6-3 and TRBJ2-7, with 9 bases matching TRBD2. Germline CDR1 and CDR2: MNHEY and SVGEGT. J lost 5 bases, V lost 3 bases, and 11 bases had no gene match. The CDR3 runs 16 residues.

The rearrangement uses TRBV5-1 and TRBJ1-3; possibly TRBD1 for D (5 bases). The CDR3 consists of 15 residues. From germline, CDR1 is SGHRS and CDR2 YFSETQ. The V and J ends lost 5 bases and 6 bases respectively, with 18 bases between them. CDR3 bases: TGCGCCAGCAGGGGGACTTCCGAGGCTGAAAACACCATATATTTT. Protein sequence: CASRGTSEAENTIYF.

J is TRBJ2-1 and V is TRBV19; 9 bases align to TRBD2. The CDR3 runs 14 residues. Germline trimming cut 8 bases from V and 3 bases from J; bases unmatched to any gene: 5. Germline V gene data show CDR1 as LNHDA and CDR2 as SQIVND (reference sequence). The CDR3 reads CASRAGGGYNEQFF. CDR3 coding DNA: TGTGCCAGTCGAGCGGGAGGAGGCTACAATGAGCAGTTCTTC.

This chain joins TRBV3-1 (or the pseudogene TRBV3-2) and TRBJ2-7; D is possibly TRBD2 (7 bases). CDR3 length: 14 amino acids. V lost 1 base to trimming and J lost 7 bases, with 14 bases between them. Germline V gene sequence: CDR1 LGHDT, CDR2 YNNKEL (reference sequence). The CDR3 is CASSQARGGGEQYF. The CDR3 nucleotides read TGTGCCAGCAGCCAAGCCCGGGGAGGGGGAGAGCAGTACTTC.